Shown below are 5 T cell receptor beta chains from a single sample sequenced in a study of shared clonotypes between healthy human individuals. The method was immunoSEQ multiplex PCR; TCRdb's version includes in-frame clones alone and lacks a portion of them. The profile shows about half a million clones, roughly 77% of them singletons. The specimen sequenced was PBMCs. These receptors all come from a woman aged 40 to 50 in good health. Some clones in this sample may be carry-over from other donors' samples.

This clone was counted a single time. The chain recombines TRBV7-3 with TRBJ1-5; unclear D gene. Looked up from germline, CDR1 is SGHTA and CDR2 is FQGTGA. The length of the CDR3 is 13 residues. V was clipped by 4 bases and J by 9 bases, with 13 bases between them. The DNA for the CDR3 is TGTGCCAGCAGCTACGGGCGCACTTCGCCCCAGCATTTT. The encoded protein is CASSYGRTSPQHF.

In nucleotides, the CDR3 is TGCGCCAGCAGCCAAGTTGTGGGGGATACGCAGTATTTT. Protein product: CASSQVVGDTQYF. The chain uses TRBV4-1 and TRBJ2-3; D gene uncertain. This CDR3 is built from 13 residues. Germline CDR1 MGHRA, CDR2 YSYEKL. The V end lost 1 base, the J end lost 6 bases, and 8 bases lay between the germline ends.

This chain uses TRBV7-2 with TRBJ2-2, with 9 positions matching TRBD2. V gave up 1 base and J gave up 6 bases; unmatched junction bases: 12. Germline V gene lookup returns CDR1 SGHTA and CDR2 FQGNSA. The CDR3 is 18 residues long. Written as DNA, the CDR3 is TGTGCCAGCAGCTTAGGACCCTTGGCGGGAGGGCGCGCCGGGGAGCTGTTTTTT. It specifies CASSLGPLAGGRAGELFF.

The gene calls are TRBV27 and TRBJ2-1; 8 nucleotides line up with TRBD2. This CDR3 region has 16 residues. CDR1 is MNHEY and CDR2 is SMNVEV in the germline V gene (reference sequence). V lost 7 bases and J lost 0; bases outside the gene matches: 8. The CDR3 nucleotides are TGTGCCAGCACCTGGGAGCGGGAGAGCTCCTACAATGAGCAGTTCTTC. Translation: CASTWERESSYNEQFF.

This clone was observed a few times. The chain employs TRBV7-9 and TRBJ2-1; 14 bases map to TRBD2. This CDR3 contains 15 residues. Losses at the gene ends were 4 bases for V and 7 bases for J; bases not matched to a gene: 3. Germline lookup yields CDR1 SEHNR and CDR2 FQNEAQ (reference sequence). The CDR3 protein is CASSYRTSGRNEQFF. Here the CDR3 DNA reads TGTGCCAGCAGCTATCGGACTAGCGGGAGGAATGAGCAGTTCTTC.